This TCR beta chain was sequenced for a study of T cell repertoires in cytomegalovirus infection. Study context: Recently identified HLA-C-restricted and well-studied HLA-B-restricted CMV epitopes were used.

Study-level results: There were HLA-C-restricted CMV-specific TCR beta clonotypes dominating the ex vivo response.

TCRdb ran MiXCR on the reads and lists one entry per CDR3 protein. The sample carries about 60,000 distinct CDR3 sequences, 15% to 25% recorded once. There are many counts of this clonotype. No antigen is known for it. This TCR derives from a human donor in good health (CMV status not recorded). Some clones in this sample may be carry-over from other donors' samples. The sample here was CD8+ T cells from cultured PBMCs, taken from culture after CMV antigen stimulation.

CDR3 sequence reads: CAISAIPTEQFF. The DNA for the CDR3 is TGTGCCATCAGCGCAATCCCCACTGAGCAGTTCTTC. The chain links TRBV10-3 to TRBJ2-1; D is unresolved. The germline V and J ends were trimmed by 6 bases and 9 bases, with 12 bases remaining between them. CDR3 length: 12 residues. In germline, CDR1 is ENHRY, CDR2 SYGVKD.